This T cell receptor (beta chain) was identified in a study of CD8+ T cells in alopecia areata. Study background: Each day, treated patients took oral tofacitinib twice, at 5 to 10 mg per dose. Dosing with tofacitinib proceeded for 6 to 18 months, followed by 6 months off drug. Broader study findings: Patients displayed less clarity in TCR sharing than mice, a finding possibly related to HLA.

The CDR3 totals 12 residues. From germline, CDR1 is SGHRS and CDR2 YFSETQ. V shed 7 bases and J 5 bases; nucleotides not matched to a gene: 1. Investigators isolated RNA and reverse transcribed it into cDNA to act as the sequencing template. This table comes from immunoSEQ multiplex PCR, and its TCRdb copy is limited to in-frame clones, with some not included. Among 200,000 to 250,000 clones listed, 57% were seen once. This clone showed up just once. The antigen remains undetermined. This clonotype was obtained from a human donor with alopecia areata. Source: CD4+ T cells sorted from blood, taken at week 0. The V and J genes are TRBV5-1 and TRBJ2-7, with 12 bases aligning to TRBD1. The CDR3 here is CASGTGGNEQYF. The CDR3, as DNA: TGCGCCAGCGGGACAGGGGGCAACGAGCAGTACTTC.